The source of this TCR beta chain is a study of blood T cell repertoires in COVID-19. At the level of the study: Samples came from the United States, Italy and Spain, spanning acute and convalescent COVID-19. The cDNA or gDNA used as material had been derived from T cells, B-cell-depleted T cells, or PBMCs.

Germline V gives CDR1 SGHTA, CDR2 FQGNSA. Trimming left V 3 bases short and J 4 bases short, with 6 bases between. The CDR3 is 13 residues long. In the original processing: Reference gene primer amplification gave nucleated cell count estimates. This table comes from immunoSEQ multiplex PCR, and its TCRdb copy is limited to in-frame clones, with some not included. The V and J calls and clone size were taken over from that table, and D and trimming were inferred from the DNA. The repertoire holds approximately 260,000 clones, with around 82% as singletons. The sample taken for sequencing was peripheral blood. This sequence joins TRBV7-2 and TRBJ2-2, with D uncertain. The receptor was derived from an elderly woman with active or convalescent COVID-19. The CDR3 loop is CASSFLSTGELFF. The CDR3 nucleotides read TGTGCCAGCAGCTTCCTCAGCACCGGGGAGCTGTTTTTT.